The following is a TCR beta chain sequence with its context. Its antigen is unknown. The data originate from a study of cytomegalovirus exposure and HLA in healthy donors. Study background: Early on, a data release was issued that held roughly 84 million unique TCRs from HLA-typed donors.

Study findings and constraints: The study labeled 164 TCR beta chains cytomegalovirus-associated.

In the PCR, 60 Vbeta and 13 Jbeta primers were used. Clones were sequenced by immunoSEQ multiplex PCR, and TCRdb holds only the in-frame ones, with some missing. The sample records approximately 160,000 clones, over 80% being singletons. Trimming took 5 bases from V and 3 from J, leaving 11 bases between them. CDR1 is SNHLY and CDR2 is FYNNEI in the germline V gene. The CDR3 loop spans 14 amino acids. The sequencing input was PBMCs. This chain joins TRBV2 and TRBJ2-1; D remains ambiguous. The receptor was derived from a human donor in good health. CDR3: CASSSLQIYNEQFF. In nucleotides, the CDR3 is TGTGCCAGCAGTAGTCTCCAGATCTACAATGAGCAGTTCTTC.